This T cell receptor (beta chain) was documented in a study of T cell repertoires in cytomegalovirus infection. Whole-study context: Public TCR beta signatures marked donors with CMV infection and the matching HLA. Overall study results and limits: HLA-C-restricted CMV clonotypes gave the most frequent clonotype in two of eight donors. The cumulative frequency of public TCR beta families identified carriers of CMV plus the relevant HLA.

To note about this clonotype: What it binds is not known.

Trimming shortened V by 1 base and J by 0 bases, and 12 bases separated the two germline ends. Germline CDR1 is MGHRA and CDR2 is YSYEKL. The CDR3 has 16 amino acids. TCRdb used MiXCR to reprocess the reads, holding one entry per CDR3 protein. The sample lists about 770,000 distinct CDR3 sequences, about 27% occurring once. This sample comprised cultured CD8+ T cells from PBMCs, obtained from culture after CMV antigen stimulation. The sequence was obtained from a human donor in good health (CMV status not recorded). Some clones in this sample may be carry-over from other donors' samples. The rearrangement uses TRBV4-1 and TRBJ2-5; D is ambiguous. CDR3 sequence reads: CASSQAQTAYQETQYF. The DNA of the CDR3 is TGCGCCAGCAGCCAAGCTCAGACTGCCTACCAAGAGACCCAGTACTTC.